This T cell receptor beta chain is drawn from a study of cytotoxic CD8 clonotypes in ibrutinib-treated CLL. Study-wide background: It was after a median approximately twelve months of treatment, range 6 to 36, that response samples were taken. Regarding the study as a whole: Public clonotypes, rarely seen, contracted or held steady on treatment.

The targeted sequencing depth was 1 in 200,000 to 1 in 1 million T cells. Generated by immunoSEQ multiplex PCR, the TCRdb table keeps only in-frame clones and is missing some. Here the sample spans just over 200,000 clones, about four fifths being singletons. For TCR beta libraries, roughly 2.2 micrograms of genomic DNA were obtained from cryopreserved PBMCs. Per the germline V gene, CDR1 is MNHNS and CDR2 is SASEGT. Deletions cut 3 bases from V and 3 bases from J, with 15 bases between. This CDR3 contains 16 residues. About this clone itself: The antigen remains unidentified.

The receptor comes from a human donor with chronic lymphocytic leukemia. The starting material was PBMCs, obtained after 12 months of ibrutinib treatment. The V call is TRBV6-1, the J call TRBJ2-1, with D perhaps TRBD1 (6 bases). For the CDR3, the DNA is TGTGCCAGCAGTGACCCGGACAGATCGTACTACAATGAGCAGTTCTTC. The encoded protein is CASSDPDRSYYNEQFF.